These 2 T cell receptor beta chains were sequenced from one sample in a study of T cell responses to AZD1222 COVID-19 vaccine. Clones were read by immunoSEQ multiplex PCR, and TCRdb kept only the in-frame ones, dropping some. The sample holds some 130,000 clones, approximately 90% seen once. The material sequenced was peripheral blood, taken on day 0 of AZD1222 vaccination. All receptors derive from an adult in good health.

The chain carries TRBV5-4 and TRBJ1-5, with a weak D call TRBD1 (6 bases). The V gene lost 3 bases and the J gene lost 7 bases, with 8 bases spanning the gap. The CDR3 is 12 residues long. Germline values: CDR1 SGHNT, CDR2 YYREEE (reference sequence). The CDR3 loop reads CASSWGQQPQHF. CDR3 coding DNA: TGTGCCAGCAGCTGGGGACAACAGCCCCAGCATTTT. Supplemented by reference TRBV5-4 and TRBJ1-5, the full variable domain reads ETGVTQSPTHLIKTRGQQVTLRCSSQSGHNTVSWYQQALGQGPQFIFQYYREEENGRGNFPPRFSGLQFPNYSSELNVNALELDDSALYLCASSWGQQPQHFGDGTRLSIL.

The V call is TRBV19, the J call TRBJ1-1, with a weak D call TRBD1 (5 bases). CDR3 length: 16 amino acids. CDR1 and CDR2 from the germline V gene are LNHDA and SQIVND (reference sequence). V lost 4 bases, J lost 4 bases, and 19 bases lay in between. The CDR3 protein is CASSRGTGTAGTEAFF. Here the CDR3 DNA reads TGTGCCAGTAGTAGGGGAACGGGGACGGCGGGCACTGAAGCTTTCTTT.